The 11 T cell receptor beta chains presented below share a single source sample, sequenced in a study of blood T cell repertoires in COVID-19. Here immunoSEQ multiplex PCR was the method, and the copy in TCRdb shows in-frame clones only, minus some. This sample carries roughly 170,000 clones, around 82% of them seen once, and the ten largest clones take 3.6%. What was sequenced was PBMCs or T cells enriched from blood (not recorded which). The receptors stem from a woman between 50 and 59 years old in a cohort exposed to, infected with or recovered from COVID-19 (not recorded which).

The chain joins TRBV5-1 to TRBJ2-7; D possibly corresponds to TRBD2 (7 bases). This CDR3 is 14 amino acids long. Germline-derived CDR1 and CDR2 are SGHRS and YFSETQ. V lost 4 bases and J 3 bases, leaving 14 bases between the germline ends. The CDR3 nucleotides are TGCGCCAGCAGCCAAGGGGGGGCCGACTACGAGCAGTACTTC. Translating gives CASSQGGADYEQYF.

A note on this clone: Other DNA sequences in the sample encode the same CDR3. The chain carries TRBV6-5 and TRBJ2-7, with TRBD1 identical over 9 bases. The V gene end was trimmed by 0 bases and the J gene end by 4 bases; junction bases not matched to a gene: 1. Germline lookup yields CDR1 MNHEY and CDR2 SVGAGI. CDR3 length equals 14 residues. This chain's CDR3 is CASSYSDRGYEQYF. In DNA, the CDR3 is TGTGCCAGCAGTTACTCGGACAGGGGATACGAGCAGTACTTC.

The rearrangement joins TRBV3-1 (or the pseudogene TRBV3-2) to TRBJ1-5; 7 bases line up with TRBD1. This CDR3 region has 16 residues. Germline V gene lookup returns CDR1 LGHDT and CDR2 YNNKEL (reference sequence). With V trimmed by 0 bases and J by 7 bases, 9 bases remained unmatched. The CDR3 bases are TGTGCCAGCAGCCAAGATTGGCTGACAGGGCCCCAGCCCCAGCATTTT. Protein sequence: CASSQDWLTGPQPQHF.

This sequence joins TRBV6-5 and TRBJ1-4; no clear D gene. The V gene lost 5 bases and the J gene lost 0 bases, with 10 bases spanning the gap. Looked up from germline, CDR1 is MNHEY and CDR2 is SVGAGI. The length of the CDR3 is 15 residues. CDR3 residues: CASSNLGSTNEKLFF. The CDR3 nucleotides read TGTGCCAGCAGTAATCTAGGCTCAACTAATGAAAAACTGTTTTTT.

This clone was picked up one time. The chain recombines TRBV5-4 with TRBJ1-4; D not certain. V dropped 4 bases and J dropped 5 bases, with 15 bases sitting between them. The germline V gene has CDR1 SGHNT and CDR2 YYREEE (reference sequence). This CDR3 region has 15 residues. The CDR3 region has the DNA TGTGCCAGCAGCGACGGAGGGCGATTAAATGAAAAACTGTTTTTT. It specifies CASSDGGRLNEKLFF.

This clone was recorded a few times. J is TRBJ1-1 and V is TRBV5-4; perhaps TRBD1 as D (6 bases). From germline, CDR1 is SGHNT and CDR2 YYREEE (reference sequence). The CDR3 is 13 amino acids. The V and J ends lost 4 bases and 6 bases respectively, with 13 bases between them. The CDR3 DNA sequence: TGTGCCAGCAGCGTTCAGGGGATTGCTGAAGCTTTCTTT. This encodes CASSVQGIAEAFF.

This clone was recorded only once. This chain links TRBV21-1 with TRBJ2-7; the table's D call, TRBD2, has no DNA check behind it. TRBV21-1 is a recognized pseudogene. The CDR3 length is 18 residues. This chain's CDR3 is CASSKVRGLGGDLYEQYF. The CDR3 DNA reads as TGTGCCAGCAGCAAAGTACGAGGCTTGGGCGGGGATTTATACGAGCAGTACTTC.

J is TRBJ2-5 and V is TRBV7-8, with D possibly being TRBD2 (6 bases). CDR3 length: 16 amino acids. Germline values: CDR1 SGHVS, CDR2 FQNEAQ. Trimming removed 5 bases from V and 2 bases from J, with 18 bases in between. CDR3 DNA sequence: TGTGCCAGCAGCAGAACCCCAGGGAGCGGGCAAGAGACCCAGTACTTC. Protein product: CASSRTPGSGQETQYF.

V is TRBV6-5 and J is TRBJ1-5; the D gene is possibly TRBD1 (6 bases). The CDR3 extends over 14 amino acids. Germline V gives CDR1 MNHEY, CDR2 SVGAGI. Deletions cut 10 bases from V and 11 bases from J, with 24 bases between. The CDR3 loop is CATSTGTKKGAQHF. The CDR3 region has the DNA TGTGCCACCTCGACCGGGACAAAAAAAGGGGCCCAGCATTTT.

V gene TRBV13 combines with J gene TRBJ2-5, with D possibly TRBD2 on 5 matching bases. CDR1 is PRHDT, CDR2 FYEKMQ, per germline (reference sequence). Trimming shortened V by 0 bases and J by 7 bases, and 12 bases separated the two germline ends. This CDR3 is built from 14 residues. This CDR3 reads CASSLGLTAGTQYF. In DNA form, the CDR3 reads TGTGCCAGCAGCTTAGGCCTTACCGCGGGGACCCAGTACTTC.

This clone was counted at least ten times. V gene TRBV19 combines with J gene TRBJ1-2, with no clear D. The V end was cut by 6 bases, the J end by 3 bases, with 11 bases between. The CDR3 is 13 residues long. Germline assignment: CDR1 LNHDA and CDR2 SQIVND (reference sequence). The CDR3 here is CASRTSSDYGYTF. CDR3 nucleotide sequence: TGTGCCAGTAGAACGAGTTCGGACTATGGCTACACCTTC.